This passage covers 30 T cell receptor beta chains from one sample sequenced in a study of blood T cell repertoires in COVID-19. Libraries were prepared by immunoSEQ multiplex PCR; TCRdb keeps only in-frame clonotypes and omits some of them. The sample shows over 110,000 clones, 87% of them seen only once. Sequenced input: PBMCs or T cells enriched from blood (not recorded which). The receptors originated from a man in his 60s who had recovered from COVID-19.

This clone was detected once. The V gene is TRBV3-1 (or the pseudogene TRBV3-2), the J gene TRBJ2-7; no definite D call. CDR1 and CDR2 from the germline V gene are LGHDT and YNNKEL (reference sequence). There are 11 residues in the CDR3. V lost 6 bases and J 3 bases, leaving 6 bases between the germline ends. The DNA of the CDR3 is TGTGCCAGCAGGCAGAACTACGAGCAGTACTTC. Its translation: CASRQNYEQYF.

The rearrangement links TRBV18 to TRBJ2-3, with D perhaps TRBD2 (6 bases). This CDR3 is built from 14 residues. Germline V gene sequence: CDR1 KGHSH, CDR2 LQKENI. The V and J ends lost 6 bases and 6 bases respectively, with 16 bases between them. CDR3 nucleotides: TGTGCCAGCTCCGGGGGTTCGAGTTGGGATACGCAGTATTTT. It yields the protein CASSGGSSWDTQYF.

This clone was detected once. The chain recombines TRBV3-1 (or the pseudogene TRBV3-2) with TRBJ1-1, with TRBD1 matching over 9 bases. The CDR3 has 12 residues. Germline lookup yields CDR1 LGHDT and CDR2 YNNKEL (reference sequence). V lost 8 bases to trimming and J lost 4 bases; unmatched junction nucleotides: 2. CDR3: CASGTGRTEAFF. For the CDR3, the DNA is TGTGCCAGCGGGACAGGGCGCACTGAAGCTTTCTTT.

The sample holds a few counts of this clone. V gene TRBV7-9 combines with J gene TRBJ2-6; 13 bases align to TRBD2. V was clipped by 5 bases and J by 0 bases; unmatched bases: 1. Germline V gives CDR1 SEHNR, CDR2 FQNEAQ (reference sequence). This CDR3 spans 17 amino acids. In DNA, the CDR3 is TGTGCCAGCAGCCGGACTAGCGGGAGCTCTGGGGCCAACGTCCTGACTTTC. It yields the protein CASSRTSGSSGANVLTF.

The chain is built from TRBV10-3 and TRBJ2-1, with TRBD2 as a possible D gene (5 bases). Germline V CDR1 and CDR2: ENHRY, SYGVKD. The CDR3 is made up of 14 amino acids. Trimming shortened V by 8 bases and J by 6 bases, and 17 bases separated the two germline ends. The chain's CDR3 is CAIADQEEGNEQFF. CDR3 bases: TGTGCCATCGCGGATCAAGAAGAGGGCAATGAGCAGTTCTTC.

This chain uses TRBV2 with TRBJ2-7; possibly TRBD1 for D (5 bases). The CDR3 sequence is 14 residues long. Germline values: CDR1 SNHLY, CDR2 FYNNEI. The V and J ends lost 2 bases and 2 bases respectively, with 10 bases between them. The CDR3 DNA follows: TGTGCCAGCAGTGAATCAGGGTCGACCTACGAGCAGTACTTC. The encoded protein is CASSESGSTYEQYF.

This clone was observed a single time. This chain connects TRBV3-1 (or the pseudogene TRBV3-2) to TRBJ1-3; TRBD1 matches at 7 bases. J gave up 4 bases and V 4 bases, and 7 bases lay outside the gene matches. The germline V gene has CDR1 LGHDT and CDR2 YNNKEL (reference sequence). This CDR3 has 15 amino acids. CDR3 amino acids: CASSPGTGEGNTIYF. CDR3 nucleotide sequence: TGTGCCAGCAGCCCCGGTACAGGGGAAGGAAACACCATATATTTT.

This chain joins TRBV4-1 and TRBJ1-6; the D is unclear. Germline lookup yields CDR1 MGHRA and CDR2 YSYEKL. Trimming pared 0 bases from V and 15 bases from J, leaving 18 bases between. This CDR3 region has 15 residues. The CDR3 is CASSQDLEAHLRLHF. In nucleotides, the CDR3 is TGCGCCAGCAGCCAAGATCTGGAGGCCCATCTGCGCCTCCACTTT.

This rearrangement joins TRBV28 to TRBJ2-7; 8 bases line up with TRBD1. Germline loops: CDR1 MDHEN, CDR2 SYDVKM. V gave up 6 bases and J gave up 1 base; unmatched junction bases: 8. The CDR3 is 15 residues long. CDR3 coding DNA: TGTGCCAGCAGACCCCAGGGGGCGCTTTCCTACGAGCAGTACTTC. It codes for CASRPQGALSYEQYF.

In DNA form, the CDR3 reads TGTGCCAGCAGTTTACGGGATTGGAACACTGAAGCTTTCTTT. This translates into CASSLRDWNTEAFF. J is TRBJ1-1 and V is TRBV28; D is uncertain. The CDR3 spans 14 residues. Germline V CDR1 and CDR2: MDHEN, SYDVKM. The V and J ends lost 2 bases and 1 base respectively, with 8 bases between them.

This sequence joins TRBV18 and TRBJ2-4; no clear D. The CDR3 covers 16 residues. Germline CDR1 and CDR2: KGHSH and LQKENI. V shed 1 base and J shed 0 bases, with 10 bases lying between them. In DNA form, the CDR3 reads TGTGCCAGCTCACCACAGTCAGTTAAAGCCAAAAACATTCAGTACTTC. Protein sequence: CASSPQSVKAKNIQYF.

V gene TRBV6-1 combines with J gene TRBJ1-2, with D uncertain. The germline V gene encodes CDR1 MNHNS and CDR2 SASEGT. V was clipped by 0 bases and J by 7 bases, with 9 bases between them. CDR3 size: 13 residues. The CDR3 region has the DNA TGTGCCAGCAGTGAAGCGGGCGTGAGTGGCTACACCTTC. Translation: CASSEAGVSGYTF.

This chain joins TRBV23-1 and TRBJ2-3; 7 nucleotides line up with TRBD1. TRBV23-1 is sorted into the ORF group, with uncertain function. The CDR3 loop spans 17 amino acids. After removal of 1 base from V and 0 bases from J, the junction contained 7 bases not matched to a gene. The CDR3 spells CASSQFPGRGSTDTQYF. CDR3 DNA sequence: TGCGCCAGCAGTCAATTCCCTGGCAGGGGGAGCACAGATACGCAGTATTTT.

The chain carries TRBV28 and TRBJ1-4; D perhaps matches TRBD1 (6 bases). The CDR3 consists of 14 residues. From germline, CDR1 is MDHEN and CDR2 SYDVKM. V was trimmed by 5 bases and J by 11 bases, leaving 18 bases between them. The CDR3 DNA reads TGTGCCAGCAGTATCCCCGACAGGAATGGGAAACTGTTTTTT. Its protein is CASSIPDRNGKLFF. Using reference TRBV28 and TRBJ1-4 for the parts outside the CDR3, the full variable domain is DVKVTQSSRYLVKRTGEKVFLECVQDMDHENMFWYRQDPGLGLRLIYFSYDVKMKEKGDIPEGYSVSREKKERFSLILESASTNQTSMYLCASSIPDRNGKLFFGSGTQLSVL.

The table lists this clone with a count of one. The V gene is TRBV7-2, the J gene TRBJ2-1; maybe TRBD2 (5 bases). Germline assignment: CDR1 SGHTA and CDR2 FQGNSA. Between the trimmed V and J ends, which lost 6 bases and 10 bases, there was a span of 10 bases. This CDR3 is 11 amino acids long. The CDR3 loop reads CASSPGLEQFF. As DNA, the CDR3 is TGTGCCAGCAGTCCCGGACTGGAGCAGTTCTTC.

The chain has TRBV30 and TRBJ2-5; 7 bases map to TRBD2. Germline V gene sequence: CDR1 GTSNPN, CDR2 SVGIG (reference sequence). The CDR3 is 15 amino acids. V dropped 1 base and J dropped 4; count of bases not matched to a gene: 9. In DNA form, the CDR3 reads TGTGCCTGGAGTGCCCGGGGGGTGCGCCGAGAGACCCAGTACTTC. Protein: CAWSARGVRRETQYF.

J is TRBJ1-1 and V is TRBV5-5; a possible D gene is TRBD1 (6 bases). Trimming left V 4 bases short and J 3 bases short, with 16 bases between. CDR1 SGHKS and CDR2 YYEKEE come from the germline V gene (reference sequence). The CDR3 runs 15 residues. Here the CDR3 DNA reads TGTGCCAGCAGCCACCGGGGAGGGGGGGACACTGAAGCTTTCTTT. This gives the protein CASSHRGGGDTEAFF.

The chain recombines TRBV27 with TRBJ2-7; TRBD1 matches at 7 bases. CDR3 length: 13 residues. In germline, CDR1 is MNHEY, CDR2 SMNVEV (reference sequence). Trimming at V came to 4 bases and at J to 2 bases, leaving 2 bases not matched to a gene. CDR3: CASSWDSAYEQYF. The CDR3 nucleotides read TGTGCCAGCAGTTGGGACAGCGCCTACGAGCAGTACTTC.

The chain has TRBV4-2 and TRBJ2-2; no reliable D call. Between the trimmed V and J ends, which lost 4 bases and 5 bases, there was a span of 11 bases. This CDR3 is built from 14 residues. Germline values: CDR1 LGHNA, CDR2 YNFKEQ. Here the CDR3 DNA reads TGTGCCAGCAGCCTCCATGTAGTAACCGGGGAGCTGTTTTTT. Its protein product is CASSLHVVTGELFF.

V is TRBV5-1 and J is TRBJ2-5; D may be TRBD1 (5 bases). CDR3 length: 15 residues. Trimming removed 0 bases at V and 4 bases at J, with 13 bases between. CDR1 and CDR2 (germline): SGHRS, YFSETQ. The CDR3 bases are TGCGCCAGCAGCTTGGTTCAGGGTCTGAGAGAGACCCAGTACTTC. It codes for CASSLVQGLRETQYF. The full variable domain, completed using reference TRBV5-1 and TRBJ2-5, is KAGVTQTPRYLIKTRGQQVTLSCSPISGHRSVSWYQQTPGQGLQFLFEYFSETQRNKGNFPGRFSGRQFSNSRSEMNVSTLELGDSALYLCASSLVQGLRETQYFGPGTRLLVL.

The chain employs TRBV6-5 and TRBJ2-7; TRBD2 matches at 9 bases. Germline V CDR1 and CDR2: MNHEY, SVGAGI. The length of the CDR3 is 15 residues. V shed 4 bases and J 1 base; nucleotides not matched to a gene: 5. The CDR3 nucleotides are TGTGCCAGCAGTTTCCGGACTAGCGCGTCCTACGAGCAGTACTTC. Residues: CASSFRTSASYEQYF.

This chain links TRBV27 with TRBJ2-1; the D gene is possibly TRBD1 (6 bases). The CDR3 consists of 21 residues. Germline-derived CDR1 and CDR2 are MNHEY and SMNVEV (reference sequence). The V gene lost 3 bases and the J gene lost 0 bases, with 27 bases spanning the gap. The CDR3 nucleotides are TGTGCCAGCAGTTTCTTCGCCCCCCTGGACAGCTTCAGGGGCTCCTACAATGAGCAGTTCTTC. Amino acid sequence: CASSFFAPLDSFRGSYNEQFF.

V is TRBV6-5 and J is TRBJ1-5; D call uncertain. V was clipped by 4 bases and J by 7 bases, with 14 bases between them. The CDR3 spans 14 residues. The germline CDR1 and CDR2 sequences are MNHEY and SVGAGI. The CDR3 spells CASSSSSVLQPQHF. For the CDR3, the DNA is TGTGCCAGCAGTTCCTCGTCCGTATTGCAGCCCCAGCATTTT.

The chain joins TRBV28 to TRBJ1-5; TRBD1 is a possible D gene (6 bases). The CDR3 is 19 amino acids. Germline assignment: CDR1 MDHEN and CDR2 SYDVKM. The V end was cut by 5 bases, the J end by 6 bases, with 29 bases between. The CDR3 DNA sequence: TGTGCCAGCAGTCGCTTCATAGACAGGTTCTCCACCTGGGGTCAGCCCCAGCATTTT. Amino acid sequence: CASSRFIDRFSTWGQPQHF.

Only a few counts were recorded for this clone. This chain uses TRBV5-4 with TRBJ2-7; 11 bases map to TRBD2. After removal of 3 bases from V and 3 bases from J, the junction contained 5 bases not matched to a gene. The CDR3 is made up of 15 amino acids. Germline V gene sequence: CDR1 SGHNT, CDR2 YYREEE (reference sequence). The CDR3 loop is CASSWISGGDYEQYF. CDR3 bases: TGTGCCAGCAGCTGGATTAGCGGGGGGGACTACGAGCAGTACTTC.

This rearrangement joins TRBV28 to TRBJ2-2; perhaps TRBD1 as D (5 bases). V was cut by 2 bases and J by 1 base, with 11 bases left in between. The CDR3 sequence is 16 residues long. Looked up from germline, CDR1 is MDHEN and CDR2 is SYDVKM. The CDR3 loop is CASSLTGQGNTGELFF. CDR3 coding DNA: TGTGCCAGCAGTTTAACCGGTCAGGGGAACACCGGGGAGCTGTTTTTT.

In this sample, this clone turned up a few times. The gene calls are TRBV3-1 (or the pseudogene TRBV3-2) and TRBJ1-3; D gene ambiguous. CDR3 length: 13 residues. The V and J ends lost 4 bases and 0 bases respectively, with 4 bases between them. The germline V gene has CDR1 LGHDT and CDR2 YNNKEL (reference sequence). CDR3 bases: TGTGCCAGCAGCCCCAGCTCTGGAAACACCATATATTTT. This translates into CASSPSSGNTIYF.

The chain carries TRBV10-3 and TRBJ2-7; D might be TRBD1 (6 bases). The germline V gene has CDR1 ENHRY and CDR2 SYGVKD. V was pared by 4 bases and J by 3 bases, with 10 bases between. This CDR3 is built from 13 residues. The CDR3 loop is CAISARQDYEQYF. The CDR3 nucleotides are TGTGCCATCAGTGCGAGACAGGACTACGAGCAGTACTTC.

CDR3 DNA sequence: TGCGCCAGCAGCTTGGTACAGGGGGCTGGAAACACCATATATTTT. Its translation: CASSLVQGAGNTIYF. This chain links TRBV5-1 with TRBJ1-3; 8 bases fit TRBD1. Germline V gene data show CDR1 as SGHRS and CDR2 as YFSETQ. The CDR3 is 15 amino acids. V lost 0 bases to trimming and J lost 2 bases; unmatched junction nucleotides: 1.

The V gene is TRBV11-2, the J gene TRBJ1-4, with a tentative D call TRBD1 (5 bases). Germline values: CDR1 SGHAT, CDR2 FQNNGV. V gave up 2 bases and J gave up 4 bases, with 11 bases separating them. The CDR3 consists of 15 residues. CDR3 loop: CASSLRGHGNEKLFF. The CDR3, as DNA: TGTGCCAGCAGCTTAAGAGGACACGGTAATGAAAAACTGTTTTTT.